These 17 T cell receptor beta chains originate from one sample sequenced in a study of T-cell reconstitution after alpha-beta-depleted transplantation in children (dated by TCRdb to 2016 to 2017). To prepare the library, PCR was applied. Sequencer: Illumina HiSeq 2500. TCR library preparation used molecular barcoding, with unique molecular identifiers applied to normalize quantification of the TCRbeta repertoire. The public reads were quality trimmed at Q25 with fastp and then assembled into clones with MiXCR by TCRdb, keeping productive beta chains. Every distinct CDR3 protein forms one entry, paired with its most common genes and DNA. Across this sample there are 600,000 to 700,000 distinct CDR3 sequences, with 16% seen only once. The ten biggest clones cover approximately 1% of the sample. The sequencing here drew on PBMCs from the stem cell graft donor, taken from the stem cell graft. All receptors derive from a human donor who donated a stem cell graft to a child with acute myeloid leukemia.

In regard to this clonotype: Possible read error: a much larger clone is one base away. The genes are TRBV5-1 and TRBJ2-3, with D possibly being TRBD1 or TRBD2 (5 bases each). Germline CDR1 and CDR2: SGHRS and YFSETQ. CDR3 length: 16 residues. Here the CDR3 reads CDSSLMLYRRGHWQYF. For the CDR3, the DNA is TGCGACAGCAGCTTGATGCTGTACAGGAGAGGGCATTGGCAGTATTTT.

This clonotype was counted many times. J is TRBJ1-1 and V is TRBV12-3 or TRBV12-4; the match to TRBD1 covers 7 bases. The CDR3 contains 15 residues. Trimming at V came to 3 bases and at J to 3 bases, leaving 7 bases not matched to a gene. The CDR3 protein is CASSFWGRGDTEAFF. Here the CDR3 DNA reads TGTGCCAGCAGTTTTTGGGGCAGGGGGGACACTGAAGCTTTCTTT.

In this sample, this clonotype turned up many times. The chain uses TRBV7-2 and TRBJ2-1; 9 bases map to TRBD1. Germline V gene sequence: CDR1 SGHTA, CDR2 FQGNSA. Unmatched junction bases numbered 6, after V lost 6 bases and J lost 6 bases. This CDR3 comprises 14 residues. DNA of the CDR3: TGTGCCAGCAGTCCGGGACAGGGACCCAATGAGCAGTTCTTC. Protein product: CASSPGQGPNEQFF.

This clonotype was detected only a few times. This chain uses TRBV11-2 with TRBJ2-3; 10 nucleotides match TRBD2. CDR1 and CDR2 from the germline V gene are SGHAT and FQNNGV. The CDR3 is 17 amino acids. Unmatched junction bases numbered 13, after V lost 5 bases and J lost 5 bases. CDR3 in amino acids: CASSTRASGGGGDTQYF. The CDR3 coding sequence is TGTGCCAGCAGCACGAGGGCTAGCGGGGGCGGTGGAGATACGCAGTATTTT.

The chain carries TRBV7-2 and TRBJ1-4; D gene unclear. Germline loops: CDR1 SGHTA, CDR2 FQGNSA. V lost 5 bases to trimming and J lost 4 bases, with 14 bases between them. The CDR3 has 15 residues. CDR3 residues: CASSIPVGFNEKLFF. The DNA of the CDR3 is TGTGCCAGCAGCATCCCGGTCGGGTTTAATGAAAAACTGTTTTTT.

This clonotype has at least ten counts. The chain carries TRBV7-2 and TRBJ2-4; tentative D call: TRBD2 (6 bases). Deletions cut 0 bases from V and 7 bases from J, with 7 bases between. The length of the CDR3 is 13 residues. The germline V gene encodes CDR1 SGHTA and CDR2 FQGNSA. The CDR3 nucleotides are TGTGCCAGCAGCTTAGCGACTAGGAACATTCAGTACTTC. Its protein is CASSLATRNIQYF.

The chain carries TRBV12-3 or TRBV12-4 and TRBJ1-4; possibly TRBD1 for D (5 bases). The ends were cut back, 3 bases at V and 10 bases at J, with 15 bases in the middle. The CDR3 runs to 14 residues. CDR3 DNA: TGTGCCAGCAGTTTTCCCCCGACAGACGGAAAACTGTTTTTT. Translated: CASSFPPTDGKLFF.

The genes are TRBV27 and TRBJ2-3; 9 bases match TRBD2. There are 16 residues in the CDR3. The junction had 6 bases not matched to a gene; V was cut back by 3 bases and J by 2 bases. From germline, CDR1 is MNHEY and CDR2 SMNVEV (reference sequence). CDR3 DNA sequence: TGTGCCAGCAGTTTTGGGGGACTAGCAAACACAGATACGCAGTATTTT. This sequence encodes CASSFGGLANTDTQYF.

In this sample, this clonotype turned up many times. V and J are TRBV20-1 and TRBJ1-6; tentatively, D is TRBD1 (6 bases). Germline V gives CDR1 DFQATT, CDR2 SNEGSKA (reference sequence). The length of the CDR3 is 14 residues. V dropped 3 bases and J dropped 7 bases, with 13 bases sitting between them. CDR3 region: CSARVQGRNSPLHF. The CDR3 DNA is TGCAGTGCTAGGGTACAGGGTAGGAATTCACCCCTCCACTTT.

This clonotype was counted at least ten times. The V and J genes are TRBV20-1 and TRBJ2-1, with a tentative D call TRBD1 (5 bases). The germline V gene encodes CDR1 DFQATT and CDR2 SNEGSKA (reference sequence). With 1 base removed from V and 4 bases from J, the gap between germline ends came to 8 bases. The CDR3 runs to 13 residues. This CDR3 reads CSARGGGYNEQFF. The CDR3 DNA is TGCAGTGCTAGAGGGGGCGGATACAATGAGCAGTTCTTC.

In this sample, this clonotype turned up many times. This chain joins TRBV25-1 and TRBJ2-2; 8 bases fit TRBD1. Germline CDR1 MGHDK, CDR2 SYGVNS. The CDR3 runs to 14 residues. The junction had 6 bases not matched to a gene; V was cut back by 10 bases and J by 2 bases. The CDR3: CATEQGGNTGELFF. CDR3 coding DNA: TGTGCCACCGAACAGGGGGGTAACACCGGGGAGCTGTTTTTT.

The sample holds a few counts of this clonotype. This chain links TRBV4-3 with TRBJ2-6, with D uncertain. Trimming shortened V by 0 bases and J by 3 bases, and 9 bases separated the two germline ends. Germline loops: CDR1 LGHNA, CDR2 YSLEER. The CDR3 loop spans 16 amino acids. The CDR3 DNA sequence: TGCGCCAGCAGCCAAGATAGGCAGAGTGGGGCCAACGTCCTGACTTTC. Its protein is CASSQDRQSGANVLTF.

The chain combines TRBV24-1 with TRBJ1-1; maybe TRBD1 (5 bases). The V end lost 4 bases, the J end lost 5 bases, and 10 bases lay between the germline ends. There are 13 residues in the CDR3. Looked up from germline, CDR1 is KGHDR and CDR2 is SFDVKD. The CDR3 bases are TGTGCCACCAGTGACCTCGGGGGTACTGAAGCTTTCTTT. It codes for CATSDLGGTEAFF.

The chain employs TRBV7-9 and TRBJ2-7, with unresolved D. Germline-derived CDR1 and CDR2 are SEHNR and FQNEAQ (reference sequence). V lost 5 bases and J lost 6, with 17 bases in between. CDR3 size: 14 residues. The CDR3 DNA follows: TGTGCCAGCAGCCCGGATGGTGGGAACCGCGAGCAGTACGTC. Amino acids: CASSPDGGNREQYV.

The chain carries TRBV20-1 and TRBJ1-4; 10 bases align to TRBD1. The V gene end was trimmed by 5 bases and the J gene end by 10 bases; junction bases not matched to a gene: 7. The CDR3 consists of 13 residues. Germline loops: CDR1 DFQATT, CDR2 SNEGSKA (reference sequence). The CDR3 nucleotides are TGCAGTGCTGGGGACAGGGGAACCGGAAAACTGTTTTTT. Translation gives CSAGDRGTGKLFF.

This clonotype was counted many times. The CDR3 reads CASSLVGQGFNLIPETQYF. Here the CDR3 DNA reads TGTGCCAGCAGCTTAGTCGGACAGGGCTTTAACCTGATCCCAGAGACCCAGTACTTC. The chain uses TRBV7-6 and TRBJ2-5, with 8 bases matching TRBD1. Germline trimming cut 1 base from V and 4 bases from J; bases unmatched to any gene: 17. CDR1 is SGHVS, CDR2 FNYEAQ, per germline. This CDR3 contains 19 residues.

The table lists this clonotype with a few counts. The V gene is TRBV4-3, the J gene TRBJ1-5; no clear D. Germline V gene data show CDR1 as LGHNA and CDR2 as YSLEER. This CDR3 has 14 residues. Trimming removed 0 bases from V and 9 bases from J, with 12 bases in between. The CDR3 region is CASSQDLGSRPQHF. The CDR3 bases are TGCGCCAGCAGCCAAGATCTGGGCAGTCGGCCCCAGCATTTT.